The 9 T cell receptor beta chains below all came from one sample that was sequenced in a study of T cells after yellow fever vaccination. MiXCR was run by TCRdb on the 5' RACE reads, yielding one entry per CDR3 protein. The sample has a few hundred thousand distinct CDR3 sequences, about 19% seen once. The sample was PBMCs, taken 15 days after the yellow fever booster vaccination. The receptor set was obtained from a young man who received the YFV17D yellow fever vaccine.

The V call is TRBV7-2, the J call TRBJ2-5, with D perhaps given as TRBD1 or TRBD2 (5 bases each). Trimming removed 4 bases from V and 0 bases from J, with 18 bases in between. CDR3 length equals 17 residues. Germline CDR1 and CDR2: SGHTA and FQGNSA. The DNA of the CDR3 is TGTGCCAGCAGCTCACCGACGGGACGCTGGCACCAAGAGACCCAGTACTTC. It is translated as CASSSPTGRWHQETQYF.

J is TRBJ2-7 and V is TRBV7-2; 7 nucleotides match TRBD1. The CDR3 runs to 15 residues. Per germline, CDR1 SGHTA and CDR2 FQGNSA. The ends lost 4 bases at V and 2 bases at J; junction bases unmatched: 8. The CDR3 bases are TGTGCCAGCAGCTCTAGGACAGGAATGACCTACGAGCAGTACTTC. Its translation: CASSSRTGMTYEQYF.

The chain recombines TRBV6-5 with TRBJ2-3; the match to TRBD2 covers 7 bases. The junction had 3 bases not matched to a gene; V was cut back by 3 bases and J by 3 bases. The CDR3 runs 14 residues. CDR1 MNHEY and CDR2 SVGAGI come from the germline V gene. CDR3 DNA: TGTGCCAGCAGTTATCTGCGGGAGACAGATACGCAGTATTTT. It yields the protein CASSYLRETDTQYF.

This clonotype was recorded many times. The chain links TRBV6-5 to TRBJ2-2; D remains ambiguous. Germline CDR1 MNHEY, CDR2 SVGAGI. The CDR3 extends over 12 amino acids. Trimming took 6 bases from V and 1 from J, leaving 3 bases between them. In DNA form, the CDR3 reads TGTGCCAGCAGGCTGAACACCGGGGAGCTGTTTTTT. Amino acids: CASRLNTGELFF.

The V gene is TRBV5-6, the J gene TRBJ2-2; 7 nucleotides agree with TRBD1. The CDR3 loop spans 18 amino acids. Germline lookup yields CDR1 SGHDT and CDR2 YYEEEE. Unmatched junction bases numbered 12, after V lost 2 bases and J lost 2 bases. The CDR3 DNA is TGTGCCAGCAGCTTCCTCCCTTTCCGGGACAGTAACACCGGGGAGCTGTTTTTT. Protein sequence: CASSFLPFRDSNTGELFF.

This clonotype was seen a handful of times. The genes are TRBV9 and TRBJ2-5, with D perhaps TRBD1 (6 bases). The CDR3 has 14 amino acids. CDR1 and CDR2 from the germline V gene are SGDLS and YYNGEE. Trimming took 3 bases from V and 2 from J, leaving 11 bases between them. The CDR3 DNA is TGTGCCAGCAGCGCGAACAGGGCTCAAGAGACCCAGTACTTC. Translation: CASSANRAQETQYF.

This clonotype was found a few times. The chain uses TRBV5-1 and TRBJ2-7; 8 bases align to TRBD2. The J segment lost 0 bases and the V segment lost 4 bases, leaving 6 bases of the junction unmatched. Germline V gene lookup returns CDR1 SGHRS and CDR2 YFSETQ. CDR3 length: 15 amino acids. This CDR3 is CASSVLAESSYEQYF. For the CDR3, the DNA is TGCGCCAGCAGCGTACTAGCGGAGAGCTCCTACGAGCAGTACTTC.

The V call is TRBV25-1, the J call TRBJ2-5; the D gene is possibly TRBD2 (5 bases). The CDR3 has 15 residues. The germline V gene has CDR1 MGHDK and CDR2 SYGVNS. Trimming cost V 1 base and J 1 base, with 10 bases left between them. CDR3 nucleotide sequence: TGTGCCAGCAGTGAATTGAGCGGAGCCCAAGAGACCCAGTACTTC. It translates to CASSELSGAQETQYF.

This sequence joins TRBV7-2 and TRBJ2-5; the D gene is possibly TRBD1 (7 bases). Deletions cut 4 bases from V and 3 bases from J, with 15 bases between. Germline V CDR1 and CDR2: SGHTA, FQGNSA. This CDR3 region has 15 residues. The CDR3 DNA sequence: TGTGCCAGCAGCTCTGCGGGGACAGTTAAAGAGACCCAGTACTTC. This codes for CASSSAGTVKETQYF.